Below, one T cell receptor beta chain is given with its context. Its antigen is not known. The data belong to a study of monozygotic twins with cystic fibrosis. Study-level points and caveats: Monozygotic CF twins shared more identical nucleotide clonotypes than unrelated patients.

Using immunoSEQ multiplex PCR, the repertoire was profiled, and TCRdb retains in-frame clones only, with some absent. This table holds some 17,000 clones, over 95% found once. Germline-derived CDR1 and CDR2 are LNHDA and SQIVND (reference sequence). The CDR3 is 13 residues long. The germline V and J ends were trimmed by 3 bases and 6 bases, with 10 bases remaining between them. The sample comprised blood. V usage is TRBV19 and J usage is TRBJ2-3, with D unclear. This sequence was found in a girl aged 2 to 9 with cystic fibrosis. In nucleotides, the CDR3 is TGTGCCAGTAGTATTCCCCCCGTTGATACGCAGTATTTT. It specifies CASSIPPVDTQYF.